These 31 T cell receptor beta chains came from one sample sequenced in a study of CD8+ T cells in alopecia areata. Following RNA extraction, reverse transcription yielded cDNA that acted as the sequencing template. Data came from immunoSEQ multiplex PCR; TCRdb stores just in-frame clones and leaves some out. The data contain 100,000 to 120,000 clones, over 55% of them seen just once; the ten biggest clones take up around 25%. The specimen was NKG2D-low CD8+ T cells sorted from blood. The receptors originated from a human donor with alopecia areata.

The rearrangement uses TRBV28 and TRBJ1-1, with D hard to call. Germline lookup yields CDR1 MDHEN and CDR2 SYDVKM. The CDR3 extends over 11 amino acids. Trimming stripped 6 bases from V and 1 base from J, with 3 bases between. CDR3 sequence reads: CASSSNTEAFF. In DNA, the CDR3 is TGTGCCAGCAGCTCGAACACTGAAGCTTTCTTT.

This clone was observed a few times. V usage is TRBV7-8 and J usage is TRBJ2-7; D gene unclear. V was pared by 3 bases and J by 1 base, with 7 bases between. CDR3 size: 13 residues. Germline loops: CDR1 SGHVS, CDR2 FQNEAQ. CDR3 DNA: TGTGCCAGCAGCTTCCGGGCATCCTACGAGCAGTACTTC. Translated: CASSFRASYEQYF. Based on the CDR3 plus reference TRBV7-8 and TRBJ2-7, the full variable domain is GAGVSQSPRYKVAKRGQDVALRCDPISGHVSLFWYQQALGQGPEFLTYFQNEAQLDKSGLPSDRFFAERPEGSVSTLKIQRTQQEDSAVYLCASSFRASYEQYFGPGTRLTVT.

This chain connects TRBV27 to TRBJ2-7; possibly TRBD2 for D (6 bases). The CDR3 extends over 15 amino acids. Per the germline V gene, CDR1 is MNHEY and CDR2 is SMNVEV (reference sequence). V lost 5 bases to trimming and J lost 4 bases, with 18 bases between them. The CDR3 reads CASSLGTGGGYEQYF. The CDR3 DNA is TGTGCCAGCAGTCTCGGGACTGGGGGAGGTTACGAGCAGTACTTC.

The chain joins TRBV9 to TRBJ2-5; D not resolved. Germline V gene data show CDR1 as SGDLS and CDR2 as YYNGEE. The ends were cut back, 3 bases at V and 1 base at J, with 16 bases in the middle. The CDR3 covers 16 residues. CDR3 region: CASSGDYRTAQETQYF. DNA for the CDR3: TGTGCCAGCAGCGGAGATTACCGGACCGCCCAAGAGACCCAGTACTTC.

The genes are TRBV7-9 and TRBJ1-5; a weak D match, TRBD1 (5 bases). The CDR3 is 13 residues long. Germline CDR1 reads SEHNR; CDR2 reads FQNEAQ (reference sequence). V was cut by 6 bases and J by 2 bases, with 8 bases left in between. The DNA of the CDR3 is TGTGCCAGCAGAGCGGGGGGCAATCAGCCCCAGCATTTT. This sequence encodes CASRAGGNQPQHF. Full variable domain (rest looked up from reference TRBV7-9 and TRBJ1-5): DTGVSQNPRHKITKRGQNVTFRCDPISEHNRLYWYRQTLGQGPEFLTYFQNEAQLEKSRLLSDRFSAERPKGSFSTLEIQRTEQGDSAMYLCASRAGGNQPQHFGDGTRLSIL.

The V and J genes are TRBV7-8 and TRBJ1-1; weak D call: TRBD1 (6 bases). This CDR3 is built from 13 residues. Germline loops: CDR1 SGHVS, CDR2 FQNEAQ. The V end lost 5 bases, the J end lost 7 bases, and 14 bases lay between the germline ends. Here the CDR3 DNA reads TGTGCCAGCAGCACCAGGGGAGGTGGTGAAGCTTTCTTT. It translates to CASSTRGGGEAFF.

This chain uses TRBV28 with TRBJ2-6; D is perhaps TRBD2 (6 bases). V was cut by 7 bases and J by 3 bases, with 10 bases left in between. This CDR3 comprises 14 residues. Germline lookup yields CDR1 MDHEN and CDR2 SYDVKM. The CDR3 here is CASTGVIGANVLTF. The CDR3 nucleotides are TGTGCCAGCACGGGGGTTATTGGGGCCAACGTCCTGACTTTC.

The chain employs TRBV25-1 and TRBJ1-1, with TRBD1 matching over 7 bases. The CDR3 has 15 amino acids. V was pared by 6 bases and J by 7 bases, with 14 bases of the junction left unmatched. Germline loops: CDR1 MGHDK, CDR2 SYGVNS. CDR3 protein: CASRLSRTGLNEAFF. The CDR3 DNA reads TGTGCCAGCAGACTTTCAAGGACAGGCCTAAATGAAGCTTTCTTT.

This clone was observed a few times. The chain links TRBV10-3 to TRBJ2-7; D gene ambiguous. The CDR3 consists of 12 residues. V lost 2 bases, J lost 6 bases, and 8 bases lay in between. CDR1 and CDR2 (germline): ENHRY, SYGVKD. CDR3: CAISEARVEQYF. The CDR3 DNA follows: TGTGCCATCAGTGAGGCCAGAGTCGAGCAGTACTTC.

The chain joins TRBV7-9 to TRBJ1-5, with a tentative D call TRBD1 (5 bases). Between the trimmed V and J ends, which lost 5 bases and 5 bases, there was a span of 7 bases. The CDR3 runs 12 residues. Germline lookup yields CDR1 SEHNR and CDR2 FQNEAQ (reference sequence). The CDR3 loop is CASSLGDQPQHF. The CDR3 DNA follows: TGTGCCAGCAGCCTAGGGGATCAGCCCCAGCATTTT. The full variable domain, completed using reference TRBV7-9 and TRBJ1-5, is DTGVSQNPRHKITKRGQNVTFRCDPISEHNRLYWYRQTLGQGPEFLTYFQNEAQLEKSRLLSDRFSAERPKGSFSTLEIQRTEQGDSAMYLCASSLGDQPQHFGDGTRLSIL.

V usage is TRBV6-5 and J usage is TRBJ2-7; weak D call: TRBD1 (5 bases). The V and J ends lost 1 base and 7 bases respectively, with 17 bases between them. The CDR3 length is 15 residues. The germline V gene has CDR1 MNHEY and CDR2 SVGAGI. The CDR3 DNA reads as TGTGCCAGCAGTTACTTCCAGGGTCCCTACGATGAGCAGTACTTC. This translates into CASSYFQGPYDEQYF.

The chain carries TRBV14 and TRBJ2-7; no clear D. V was trimmed by 1 base and J by 5 bases, leaving 9 bases between them. CDR1 is SGHDN and CDR2 is FVKESK in the germline V gene. The CDR3 is 13 residues long. CDR3: CASSQGIEDEQYF. The CDR3 DNA follows: TGTGCCAGCAGCCAAGGGATAGAAGACGAGCAGTACTTC.

The V and J genes are TRBV5-1 and TRBJ2-7, with TRBD1 identical over 9 bases. CDR1 SGHRS and CDR2 YFSETQ come from the germline V gene. The CDR3 covers 13 residues. V was pared by 0 bases and J by 8 bases, with 3 bases of the junction left unmatched. CDR3 in DNA: TGCGCCAGCAGCTTGGCGGGACAGGGAAAGCAGTACTTC. This codes for CASSLAGQGKQYF.

J is TRBJ2-1 and V is TRBV7-8, with D possibly being TRBD1 (5 bases). Deletions cut 3 bases from V and 6 bases from J, with 9 bases between. The V gene's germline CDR1 is SGHVS and CDR2 FQNEAQ. The CDR3 contains 13 residues. The CDR3 DNA is TGTGCCAGCAGCTTGGGGCTTGGCAATGAGCAGTTCTTC. Encoded protein: CASSLGLGNEQFF.

In the case of this clone: This sample also contains other DNA sequences that code for the same CDR3. J is TRBJ2-7 and V is TRBV7-9; D is undetermined. Germline V lookup: CDR1 SEHNR, CDR2 FQNEAQ (reference sequence). V lost 0 bases and J lost 5, with 8 bases in between. This CDR3 contains 13 residues. The CDR3 DNA is TGTGCCAGCAGCTTAGCGGGCAGCCACGAGCAGTACTTC. The encoded protein is CASSLAGSHEQYF.

This rearrangement joins TRBV6-5 to TRBJ1-5; D gene ambiguous. Germline V lookup: CDR1 MNHEY, CDR2 SVGAGI. Trimming removed 10 bases at V and 7 bases at J, with 17 bases between. This CDR3 comprises 13 residues. The CDR3 loop reads CATTRGGRQPQHF. CDR3 sequence (DNA): TGTGCCACCACCCGAGGAGGGAGACAGCCCCAGCATTTT.

The chain combines TRBV2 with TRBJ2-7; a possible D gene is TRBD2 (6 bases). V lost 3 bases and J 0 bases, leaving 12 bases between the germline ends. From germline, CDR1 is SNHLY and CDR2 FYNNEI. The CDR3 contains 15 residues. Here the CDR3 reads CASSDPRGRSYEQYF. Here the CDR3 DNA reads TGTGCCAGCAGTGATCCGCGGGGTCGCTCCTACGAGCAGTACTTC.

The V and J genes are TRBV29-1 and TRBJ2-7; TRBD1 matches 8 bases. The junction had 11 bases not matched to a gene; V was cut back by 6 bases and J by 4 bases. Germline CDR1 is SQVTM and CDR2 is ANQGSEA. The CDR3 is 14 residues long. CDR3 DNA: TGCAGCGTCGCCCGACAGGGGTCGAGTTACGAGCAGTACTTC. Protein product: CSVARQGSSYEQYF.

CDR3 sequence (DNA): TGTGCCAGCAGCCAAGAGAAACTAGCGGGAGGGCGAGTGAGCACAGATACGCAGTATTTT. It specifies CASSQEKLAGGRVSTDTQYF. The genes are TRBV4-2 and TRBJ2-3; 13 nucleotides align to TRBD2. This CDR3 has 20 residues. Per germline, CDR1 LGHNA and CDR2 YNFKEQ. Trimming at V came to 0 bases and at J to 0 bases, leaving 9 bases not matched to a gene.

The gene calls are TRBV15 and TRBJ2-1; D gene unclear. Trimming pared 1 base from V and 6 bases from J, leaving 10 bases between. Germline lookup yields CDR1 LNHNV and CDR2 YYDKDF (reference sequence). The CDR3 contains 14 residues. The CDR3 loop reads CATSRVPLGNEQFF. CDR3 bases: TGTGCCACCAGCAGAGTCCCCCTCGGCAATGAGCAGTTCTTC.

The chain has TRBV28 and TRBJ1-2; D unresolved. This CDR3 is 14 amino acids long. Deletions cut 2 bases from V and 2 bases from J, with 9 bases between. The germline CDR1 and CDR2 sequences are MDHEN and SYDVKM. CDR3 DNA sequence: TGTGCCAGCAGTTTACAGGCAGCAAACTATGGCTACACCTTC. Translated: CASSLQAANYGYTF.

This clone occurred a few times. V gene TRBV29-1 combines with J gene TRBJ2-7; 11 bases fit TRBD2. There are 15 residues in the CDR3. Germline CDR1 is SQVTM and CDR2 is ANQGSEA. The V segment lost 0 bases and the J segment 6 bases; nucleotides outside the gene matches: 7. For the CDR3, the DNA is TGCAGCGTTGAAGACCAACTAGCGGGAGATTTCGAGCAGTACTTC. Its protein is CSVEDQLAGDFEQYF.

In this sample, this clone turned up once. This chain links TRBV4-1 with TRBJ1-1, with D possibly TRBD1 on 5 matching bases. CDR3 length equals 16 residues. CDR1 is MGHRA, CDR2 YSYEKL, per germline. V lost 4 bases, J lost 2 bases, and 17 bases lay in between. The CDR3 DNA reads as TGCGCCAGCAGCCTTAATGTGGGCGGGGCAAACACTGAAGCTTTCTTT. It yields the protein CASSLNVGGANTEAFF.

CDR3 loop: CASSEEPGVGVTGELFF. Here the CDR3 DNA reads TGTGCCAGCAGTGAAGAGCCAGGGGTCGGGGTCACCGGGGAGCTGTTTTTT. The chain couples TRBV2 to TRBJ2-2; TRBD1 might be the D (6 bases). Germline V gene lookup returns CDR1 SNHLY and CDR2 FYNNEI. Trimming took 1 base from V and 4 from J, leaving 16 bases between them. The CDR3 has 17 residues.

The chain's CDR3 is CAARIRGRALNEQFF. The DNA of the CDR3 is TGTGCCGCACGGATACGCGGGAGGGCCCTGAATGAGCAGTTCTTC. V gene TRBV30 combines with J gene TRBJ2-1, with 9 bases matching TRBD2. The CDR3 is made up of 15 amino acids. Germline V gives CDR1 GTSNPN, CDR2 SVGIG (reference sequence). Trimming at V came to 8 bases and at J to 7 bases, leaving 15 bases not matched to a gene.

The CDR3 sequence: CASSPRAGVNEQYF. CDR3 DNA: TGTGCCAGCTCACCACGGGCAGGGGTTAACGAGCAGTACTTC. The genes are TRBV18 and TRBJ2-7; weak D call: TRBD1 (6 bases). Germline CDR1 KGHSH, CDR2 LQKENI. The CDR3 consists of 14 residues. With 1 base removed from V and 5 bases from J, the gap between germline ends came to 12 bases.

V usage is TRBV19 and J usage is TRBJ2-1, with D perhaps matching TRBD1 (6 bases). The germline V and J ends were trimmed by 8 bases and 6 bases, with 11 bases remaining between them. The V gene's germline CDR1 is LNHDA and CDR2 SQIVND (reference sequence). The CDR3 consists of 12 residues. The CDR3: CASQSGVNEQFF. CDR3 nucleotides: TGTGCCAGTCAGTCAGGGGTCAATGAGCAGTTCTTC.

The V gene is TRBV5-1, the J gene TRBJ1-3, with 10 bases identical to TRBD1. Germline CDR1 reads SGHRS; CDR2 reads YFSETQ. CDR3 length: 16 residues. J lost 2 bases, V lost 4 bases, and 6 bases had no gene match. CDR3 DNA sequence: TGCGCCAGCAGCAGCGACAGGGGGCTAACTGGAAACACCATATATTTT. Amino acids: CASSSDRGLTGNTIYF.

This clone came up a few times. DNA of the CDR3: TGCGCCAGCAGCGGTAGCGTAGCGGGGTACGAGCAGTACTTC. Translated: CASSGSVAGYEQYF. This chain links TRBV4-1 with TRBJ2-7, with 8 bases matching TRBD2. Losses at the gene ends were 5 bases for V and 4 bases for J; bases not matched to a gene: 7. The germline gives CDR1 MGHRA, CDR2 YSYEKL. The CDR3 sequence is 14 residues long.

The chain carries TRBV27 and TRBJ1-5; D is undetermined. The V end was cut by 6 bases, the J end by 7 bases, with 13 bases between. This CDR3 has 13 residues. From germline, CDR1 is MNHEY and CDR2 SMNVEV (reference sequence). The CDR3 DNA sequence: TGTGCCAGCAGCCTCGCAGGTGGACAGCCCCAGCATTTT. It encodes CASSLAGGQPQHF.

This chain joins TRBV2 and TRBJ2-1; possibly TRBD2 for D (6 bases). The CDR3 runs 10 residues. Germline values: CDR1 SNHLY, CDR2 FYNNEI. The V and J ends lost 10 bases and 7 bases respectively, with 8 bases between them. The CDR3 coding sequence is TGTGCCACCGGAGGGAATGAGCAGTTCTTC. This gives the protein CATGGNEQFF.